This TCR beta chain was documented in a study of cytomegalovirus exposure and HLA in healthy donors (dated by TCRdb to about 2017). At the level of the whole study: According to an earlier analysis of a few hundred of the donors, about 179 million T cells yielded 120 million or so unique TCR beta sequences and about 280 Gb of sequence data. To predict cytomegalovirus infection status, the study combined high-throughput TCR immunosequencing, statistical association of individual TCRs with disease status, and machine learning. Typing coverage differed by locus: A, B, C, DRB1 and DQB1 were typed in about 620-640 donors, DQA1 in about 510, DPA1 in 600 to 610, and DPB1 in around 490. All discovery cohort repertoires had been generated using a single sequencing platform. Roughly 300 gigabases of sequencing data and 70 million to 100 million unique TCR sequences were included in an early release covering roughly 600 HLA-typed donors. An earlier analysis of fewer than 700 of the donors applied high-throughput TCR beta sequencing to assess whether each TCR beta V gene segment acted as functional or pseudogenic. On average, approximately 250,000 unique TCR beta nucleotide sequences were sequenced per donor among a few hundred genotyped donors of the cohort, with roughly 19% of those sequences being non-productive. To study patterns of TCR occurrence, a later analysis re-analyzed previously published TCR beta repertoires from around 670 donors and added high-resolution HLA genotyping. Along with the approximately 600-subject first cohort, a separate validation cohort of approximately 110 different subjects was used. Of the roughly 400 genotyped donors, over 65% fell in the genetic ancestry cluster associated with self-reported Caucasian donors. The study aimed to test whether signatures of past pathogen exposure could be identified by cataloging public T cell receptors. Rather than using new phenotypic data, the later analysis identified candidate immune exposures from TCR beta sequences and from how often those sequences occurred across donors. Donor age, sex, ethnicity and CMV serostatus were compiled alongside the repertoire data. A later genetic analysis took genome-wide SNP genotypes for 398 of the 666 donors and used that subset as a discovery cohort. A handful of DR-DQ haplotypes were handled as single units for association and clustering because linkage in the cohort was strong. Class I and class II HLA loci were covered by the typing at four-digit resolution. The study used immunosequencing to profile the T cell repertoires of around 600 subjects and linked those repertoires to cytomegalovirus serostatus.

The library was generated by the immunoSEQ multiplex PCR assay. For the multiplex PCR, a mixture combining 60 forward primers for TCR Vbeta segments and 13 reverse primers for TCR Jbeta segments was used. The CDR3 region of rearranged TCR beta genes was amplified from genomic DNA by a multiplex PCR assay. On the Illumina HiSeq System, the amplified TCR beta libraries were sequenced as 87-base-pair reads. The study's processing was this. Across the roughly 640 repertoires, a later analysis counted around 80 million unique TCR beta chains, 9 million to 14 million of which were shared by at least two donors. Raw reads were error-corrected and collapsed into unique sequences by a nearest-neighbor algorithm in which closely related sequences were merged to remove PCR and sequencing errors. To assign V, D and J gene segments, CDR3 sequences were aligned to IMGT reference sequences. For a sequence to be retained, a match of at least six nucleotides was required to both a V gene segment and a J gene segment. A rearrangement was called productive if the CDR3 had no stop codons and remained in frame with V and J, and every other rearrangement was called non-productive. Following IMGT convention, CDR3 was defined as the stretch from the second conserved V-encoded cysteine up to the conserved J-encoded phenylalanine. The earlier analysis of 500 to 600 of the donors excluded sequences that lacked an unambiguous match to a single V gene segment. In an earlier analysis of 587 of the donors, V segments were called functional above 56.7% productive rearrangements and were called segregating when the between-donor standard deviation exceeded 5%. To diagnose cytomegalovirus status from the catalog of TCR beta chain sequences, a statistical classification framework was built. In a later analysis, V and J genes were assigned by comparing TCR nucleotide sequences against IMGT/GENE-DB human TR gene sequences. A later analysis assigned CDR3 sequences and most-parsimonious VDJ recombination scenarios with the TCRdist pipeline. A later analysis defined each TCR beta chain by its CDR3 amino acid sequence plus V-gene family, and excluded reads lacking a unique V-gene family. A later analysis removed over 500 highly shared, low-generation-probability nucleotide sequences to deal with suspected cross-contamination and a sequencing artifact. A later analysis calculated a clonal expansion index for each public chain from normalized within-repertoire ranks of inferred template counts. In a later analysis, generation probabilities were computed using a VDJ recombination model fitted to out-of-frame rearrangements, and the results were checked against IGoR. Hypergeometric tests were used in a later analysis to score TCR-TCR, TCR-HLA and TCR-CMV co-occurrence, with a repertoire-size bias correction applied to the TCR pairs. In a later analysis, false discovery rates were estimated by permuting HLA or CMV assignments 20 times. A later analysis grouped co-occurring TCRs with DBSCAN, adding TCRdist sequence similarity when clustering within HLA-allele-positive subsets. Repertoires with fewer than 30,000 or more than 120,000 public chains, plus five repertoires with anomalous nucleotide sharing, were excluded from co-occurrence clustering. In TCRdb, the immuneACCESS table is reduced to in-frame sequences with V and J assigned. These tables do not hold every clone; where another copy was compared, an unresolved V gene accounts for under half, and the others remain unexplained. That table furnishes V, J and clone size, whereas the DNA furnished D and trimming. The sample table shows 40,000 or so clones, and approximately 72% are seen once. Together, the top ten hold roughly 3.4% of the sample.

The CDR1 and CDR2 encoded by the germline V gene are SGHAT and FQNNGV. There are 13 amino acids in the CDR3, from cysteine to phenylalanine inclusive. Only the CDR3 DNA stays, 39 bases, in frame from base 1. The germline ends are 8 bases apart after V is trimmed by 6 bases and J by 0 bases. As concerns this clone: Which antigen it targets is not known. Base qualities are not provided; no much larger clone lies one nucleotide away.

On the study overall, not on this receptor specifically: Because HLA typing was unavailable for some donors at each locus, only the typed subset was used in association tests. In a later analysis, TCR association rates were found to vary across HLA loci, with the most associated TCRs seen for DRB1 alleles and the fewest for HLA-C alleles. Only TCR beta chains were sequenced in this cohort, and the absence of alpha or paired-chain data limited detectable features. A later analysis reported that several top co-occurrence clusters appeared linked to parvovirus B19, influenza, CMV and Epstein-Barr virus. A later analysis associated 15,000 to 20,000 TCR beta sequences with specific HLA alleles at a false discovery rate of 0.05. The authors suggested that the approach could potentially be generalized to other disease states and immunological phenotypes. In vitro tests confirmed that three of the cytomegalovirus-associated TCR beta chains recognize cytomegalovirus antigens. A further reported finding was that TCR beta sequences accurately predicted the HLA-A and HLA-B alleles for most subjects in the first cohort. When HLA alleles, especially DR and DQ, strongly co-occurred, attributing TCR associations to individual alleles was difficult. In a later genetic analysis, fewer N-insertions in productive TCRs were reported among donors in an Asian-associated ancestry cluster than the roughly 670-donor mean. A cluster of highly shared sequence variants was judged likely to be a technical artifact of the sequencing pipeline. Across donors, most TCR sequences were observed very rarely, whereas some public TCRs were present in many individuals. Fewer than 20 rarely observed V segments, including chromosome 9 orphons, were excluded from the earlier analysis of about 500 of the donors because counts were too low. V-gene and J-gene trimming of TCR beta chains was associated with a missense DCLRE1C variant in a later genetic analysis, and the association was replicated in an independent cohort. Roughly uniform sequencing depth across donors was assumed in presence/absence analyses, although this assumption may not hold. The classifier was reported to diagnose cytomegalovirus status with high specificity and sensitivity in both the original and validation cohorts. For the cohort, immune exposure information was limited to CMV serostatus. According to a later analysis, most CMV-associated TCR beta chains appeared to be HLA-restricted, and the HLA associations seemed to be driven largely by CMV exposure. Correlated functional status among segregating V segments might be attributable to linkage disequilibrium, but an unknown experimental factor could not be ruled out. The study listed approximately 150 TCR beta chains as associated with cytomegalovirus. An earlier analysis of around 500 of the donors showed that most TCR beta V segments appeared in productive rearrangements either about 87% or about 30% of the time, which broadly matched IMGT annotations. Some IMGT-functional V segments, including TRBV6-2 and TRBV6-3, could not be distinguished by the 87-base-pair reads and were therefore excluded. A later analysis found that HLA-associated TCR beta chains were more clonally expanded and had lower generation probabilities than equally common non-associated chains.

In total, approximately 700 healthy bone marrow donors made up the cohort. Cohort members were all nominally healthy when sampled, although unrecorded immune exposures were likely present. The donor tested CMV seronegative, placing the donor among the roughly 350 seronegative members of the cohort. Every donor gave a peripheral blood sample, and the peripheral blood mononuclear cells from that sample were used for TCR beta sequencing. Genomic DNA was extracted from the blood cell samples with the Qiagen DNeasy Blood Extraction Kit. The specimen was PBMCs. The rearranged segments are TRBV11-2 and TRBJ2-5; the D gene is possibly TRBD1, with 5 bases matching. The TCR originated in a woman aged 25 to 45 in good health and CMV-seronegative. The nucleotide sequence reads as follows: TGTGCCAGCAGGACAGACAACCAAGAGACCCAGTACTTC. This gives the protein CASRTDNQETQYF.